This T cell receptor (beta chain) was retrieved from a study of T cell responses to AZD1222 COVID-19 vaccine. V was cut by 0 bases and J by 4 bases, with 10 bases left in between. CDR3 length equals 15 residues. CDR1 is LNHDA, CDR2 SQIVND, per germline (reference sequence). The data were produced by immunoSEQ multiplex PCR, yet TCRdb's version contains in-frame clones alone and is incomplete. The table records over 110,000 clones, around 89% of them present only once. The chain is built from TRBV19 and TRBJ1-3, with D unresolved. Sequences were derived from peripheral blood, sampled on day 0 of AZD1222 vaccination. The source is an adult in good health. The CDR3 nucleotides read TGTGCCAGTAGTATAGAAGTCCGTGGGGGAAACACCATATATTTT. Amino acid sequence: CASSIEVRGGNTIYF.